Only a few counts were recorded for the clone carrying this T cell receptor (beta chain). V was pared by 5 bases and J by 0 bases, with 7 bases of the junction left unmatched. Germline V gene data show CDR1 as SEHNR and CDR2 as FQNEAQ (reference sequence). CDR3 length: 16 residues. CDR3-region Arm-PCR and iRepertoire HTBI primers produced the TCR beta libraries. TCRdb reprocessed the multiplex PCR reads with MiXCR, giving one entry per CDR3 protein. Altogether 700,000 or so distinct CDR3 sequences are present, about 30% being singletons, with the ten largest covering under 50%. The record originates from a study of regulatory T cells in long-lasting Graves disease. As to time point: persistent/refractory GD, antithyroid drugs over 5 years with positive TRAb. Researchers made the TCR library from RNA that was extracted from PBMCs.

The chain employs TRBV7-9 and TRBJ2-7; 10 positions agree with TRBD2. This specimen was peripheral blood mononuclear cells (PBMCs), taken when the disease was refractory, from a patient treated with antithyroid drugs. The TCR originated in a female donor with Graves disease. CDR3 sequence (DNA): TGTGCCAGCAGCCGTCGGACTAGCGGACCCTCCTACGAGCAGTACTTC. Its translation: CASSRRTSGPSYEQYF.